This T cell receptor (beta chain) was sequenced in a study of shared clonotypes between healthy human individuals. Germline V gene lookup returns CDR1 MDHEN and CDR2 SYDVKM. Trimming left V 5 bases short and J 2 bases short, with 9 bases between. This CDR3 is built from 13 residues. Unsorted PBMC contributed roughly 300 ng DNA, approximately 33,000 T cell genomes, to each replicate PCR. Measured with immunoSEQ multiplex PCR; TCRdb has only the in-frame clones, and not every one. The table lists 450,000 to 500,000 clones, roughly 80% of them singletons. There were no recent acute infections or vaccinations among the donors, who were healthy HIV-negative adults. Every contributor of samples was a Caucasian grown-up residing in Nashville, Tennessee.

The V gene is TRBV28, the J gene TRBJ1-1; no clear D gene. Material: PBMCs. This TCR came from a woman in her thirties or forties in good health. Some clones in this sample may be carry-over from other donors' samples. The CDR3, as DNA: TGTGCCAGCAGTCCCCCAAGAAACACTGAAGCTTTCTTT. Protein product: CASSPPRNTEAFF.